One sample yielded the 16 T cell receptor beta chains listed below, sequenced in a study of breast tumors, draining lymph nodes, adjacent tissues (dated by TCRdb to 2016 to 2018). The axillary draining lymph nodes of breast cancer patients were the source of the lymph node samples. The library was generated by multiplex PCR. For sequencing, an Illumina HiSeq 2000 was employed. TCRdb reprocessed the public reads (quality trimming at Q25 with fastp, clone calling with MiXCR) and kept in-frame beta chains. Identical CDR3 protein sequences are pooled into one entry, listed with their most common genes and DNA. The sample records approximately 210,000 distinct CDR3 sequences, roughly 30% of which are singletons. The ten largest clones add up to approximately 1.5% of the sample. Sequencing was performed on axillary lymph node tissue. These receptors originate from a female donor with breast cancer. Some clones in this sample may be carry-over from other donors' samples.

This clonotype was observed many times. The V call is TRBV20-1, the J call TRBJ2-3, with 13 bases identical to TRBD2. Germline-derived CDR1 and CDR2 are DFQATT and SNEGSKA (reference sequence). V dropped 0 bases and J dropped 4; count of bases not matched to a gene: 7. The CDR3 sequence is 17 residues long. CDR3 protein: CSARDPTSGRKSDTQYF. DNA for the CDR3: TGCAGTGCTAGAGATCCGACTAGCGGGAGGAAATCAGATACGCAGTATTTT.

This clonotype has a count of ten or more. The chain links TRBV30 to TRBJ2-1, with 14 bases that match TRBD2. The ends lost 4 bases at V and 8 bases at J; junction bases unmatched: 10. Germline CDR1 reads GTSNPN; CDR2 reads SVGIG (reference sequence). This CDR3 is built from 16 residues. CDR3 loop: CAWKRGLAGAWDEQFF. CDR3 nucleotides: TGTGCCTGGAAACGGGGACTAGCGGGGGCTTGGGATGAGCAGTTCTTC.

This clonotype was detected a few times. J is TRBJ1-4 and V is TRBV5-4, with D perhaps matching TRBD1 (5 bases). The CDR3 has 15 residues. V lost 5 bases and J 2 bases, leaving 13 bases between the germline ends. The germline gives CDR1 SGHNT, CDR2 YYREEE (reference sequence). The CDR3 bases are TGTGCCAGCAGTTCGAAGGGGAGTACTAATGAAAAACTGTTTTTT. Its protein product is CASSSKGSTNEKLFF.

This clonotype turned up a few times. The rearrangement uses TRBV30 and TRBJ2-2; 9 nucleotides agree with TRBD2. This CDR3 spans 17 amino acids. CDR1 and CDR2 (germline): GTSNPN, SVGIG (reference sequence). V lost 4 bases and J lost 4; bases outside the gene matches: 13. The CDR3 reads CAWTRVAGGRSTGELFF. The CDR3 nucleotides read TGTGCCTGGACGAGGGTGGCGGGGGGGAGGAGCACCGGGGAGCTGTTTTTT.

This clonotype was observed a handful of times. This sequence may be a read error, since a much larger clone differs from it by one base. V gene TRBV20-1 combines with J gene TRBJ2-1; D may be TRBD2 (7 bases). Germline lookup yields CDR1 DFQATT and CDR2 SNEGSKA (reference sequence). CDR3 length: 13 amino acids. Written as DNA, the CDR3 is TGCAGTGCTGAGGGAGGGGGGAGGAATGGGCAGTTCTTC. Translation gives CSAEGGGRNGQFF.

This sequence joins TRBV29-1 and TRBJ2-1; no reliable D call. The CDR3 consists of 11 residues. Germline loops: CDR1 SQVTM, CDR2 ANQGSEA. V was cut by 6 bases and J by 8 bases, with 11 bases left in between. The CDR3 coding sequence is TGCAGCGTAGCTGGTGGCGATGAGCAGTTCTTC. It codes for CSVAGGDEQFF.

This clonotype was counted a few times. This clone may be a read error of a much larger clone one base away. The CDR3 DNA reads TGCAGTGCTAGAGATTCGGCTAGCCGCTCCGAGCAGTACTTC. Amino acid sequence: CSARDSASRSEQYF. The V gene is TRBV20-1, the J gene TRBJ2-7; tentatively, D is TRBD2 (5 bases). Germline loops: CDR1 DFQATT, CDR2 SNEGSKA (reference sequence). The CDR3 is 14 amino acids. V lost 0 bases, J lost 6 bases, and 15 bases lay in between.

This clonotype was recorded many times. V gene TRBV7-9 combines with J gene TRBJ1-3; a possible D gene is TRBD1 (6 bases). The germline V gene has CDR1 SEHNR and CDR2 FQNEAQ (reference sequence). This CDR3 spans 15 amino acids. V gave up 2 bases and J gave up 2 bases, with 10 bases separating them. CDR3 residues: CASSLLPGAGNTIYF. CDR3 in DNA: TGTGCCAGCAGCTTATTGCCAGGGGCTGGAAACACCATATATTTT.

In this sample, this clonotype turned up many times. The chain links TRBV24-1 to TRBJ2-3, with D possibly being TRBD2 (6 bases). CDR3 size: 16 residues. V shed 5 bases and J shed 6 bases, with 20 bases lying between them. Germline CDR1 and CDR2: KGHDR and SFDVKD. For the CDR3, the DNA is TGTGCCACCAGTGGCCCGGTGGGGGGAGGAGAGGATACGCAGTATTTT. Protein: CATSGPVGGGEDTQYF.

Concerning this clonotype: The DNA is omitted, as the CDR3 cannot be located on it reliably, and the CDR3 follows TCRdb's listing. The rearrangement links TRBV5-1 to TRBJ1-5; the DNA was not used to check the table's D call, TRBD1. Germline CDR1 SGHRS, CDR2 YFSETQ. With termini counted, the CDR3 has 12 amino acids. The CDR3 spells CASSWGTGTEHF.

This rearrangement joins TRBV11-1 to TRBJ1-4, with 7 bases aligning to TRBD1. The CDR3 has 15 residues. Trimming cost V 5 bases and J 8 bases; bases outside gene matches: 11. Per the germline V gene, CDR1 is SGHAT and CDR2 is FQDESV (reference sequence). The CDR3 reads CASSLNGQGVEKLFF. The CDR3 region has the DNA TGTGCCAGCAGCCTCAATGGGCAGGGGGTGGAAAAACTGTTTTTT.

This clonotype was seen at least ten times. This chain joins TRBV6-4 and TRBJ2-1; 7 bases map to TRBD2. The trim removed 4 bases at V and 7 bases at J, leaving 7 bases unmatched. CDR3 length equals 14 residues. Germline CDR1 reads MRHNA; CDR2 reads SNTAGT. CDR3 coding DNA: TGTGCCAGCAGTGTCTTAGCGGGTGCTAATGAGCAGTTCTTC. Translation gives CASSVLAGANEQFF.

This clonotype was counted ten times or more. The rearrangement uses TRBV5-8 and TRBJ1-2; D is perhaps TRBD1 (6 bases). Germline CDR1 is SGHTS and CDR2 is YDEGEE. The CDR3 extends over 16 amino acids. With 0 bases removed from V and 4 bases from J, the gap between germline ends came to 16 bases. The CDR3 sequence is CASSLAGTWLGYGYTF. The CDR3 coding sequence is TGTGCCAGCAGCTTGGCCGGGACATGGTTGGGCTATGGCTACACCTTC.

V usage is TRBV30 and J usage is TRBJ2-3; maybe TRBD1 (6 bases). The CDR3 extends over 17 amino acids. Germline lookup yields CDR1 GTSNPN and CDR2 SVGIG (reference sequence). The germline V and J ends were trimmed by 4 bases and 1 base, with 21 bases remaining between them. DNA for the CDR3: TGTGCCTGGATCCGCCGGAGAGGGGGACGCGGCACAGATACGCAGTATTTT. As protein: CAWIRRRGGRGTDTQYF.

This clonotype was recorded many times. The V and J genes are TRBV5-1 and TRBJ1-6; TRBD1 matches at 7 bases. CDR1 is SGHRS and CDR2 is YFSETQ in the germline V gene. Germline trimming cut 4 bases from V and 7 bases from J; bases unmatched to any gene: 5. This CDR3 is built from 14 residues. The CDR3 sequence: CASSEDRRNSPLHF. DNA of the CDR3: TGCGCCAGCAGCGAGGACAGGAGGAATTCACCCCTCCACTTT. Full variable domain (outside the CDR3, taken from reference TRBV5-1 and TRBJ1-6): KAGVTQTPRYLIKTRGQQVTLSCSPISGHRSVSWYQQTPGQGLQFLFEYFSETQRNKGNFPGRFSGRQFSNSRSEMNVSTLELGDSALYLCASSEDRRNSPLHFGNGTRLTVT.

This clonotype was picked up many times. V usage is TRBV7-2 and J usage is TRBJ2-5; D remains unclear. The CDR3 consists of 13 residues. The germline gives CDR1 SGHTA, CDR2 FQGNSA. Trimming shortened V by 2 bases and J by 2 bases, and 6 bases separated the two germline ends. The CDR3 bases are TGTGCCAGCAGCTTATCCCCACAAGAGACCCAGTACTTC. The encoded protein is CASSLSPQETQYF.